The 3 T cell receptor beta chains reported below all come from one sample, sequenced in a study of shared clonotypes between healthy human individuals. Profiling relied on immunoSEQ multiplex PCR, and the TCRdb table lists in-frame clones only, not all of them. The data contain 1,400,000 or so clones, just under 99% of them singletons. The source material was naive CD4+ T cells sorted from blood. This sample's subset: CD45RA+ positively selected. Source of these receptors: a man aged 25-40 years in good health.

A remark on this clone: This sample includes further DNA sequences coding for the same CDR3. The chain combines TRBV29-1 with TRBJ1-1, with no clear D. The CDR3 runs to 11 residues. Germline V gene lookup returns CDR1 SQVTM and CDR2 ANQGSEA. The CDR3 DNA reads TGCAGTGTAACTGTGAACACTGAAGCTTTCTTT. As protein: CSVTVNTEAFF.

As to this clone: The identical CDR3 is also encoded by other nucleotide sequences in the sample. The chain uses TRBV29-1 and TRBJ2-3, with D hard to call. Germline V CDR1 and CDR2: SQVTM, ANQGSEA. The CDR3 runs to 13 residues. V was trimmed by 3 bases and J by 0 bases, leaving 7 bases between them. The CDR3 bases are TGCAGCGTTGACCTGGGGAGCACAGATACGCAGTATTTT. Translation gives CSVDLGSTDTQYF.

The V and J genes are TRBV5-4 and TRBJ2-7, with 8 bases identical to TRBD2. Germline values: CDR1 SGHNT, CDR2 YYREEE (reference sequence). This CDR3 comprises 17 residues. The trim removed 4 bases at V and 2 bases at J, leaving 14 bases unmatched. This chain's CDR3 is CASSGGRSGRNPYEQYF. In DNA, the CDR3 is TGTGCCAGCAGCGGGGGAAGGAGCGGGAGAAACCCCTACGAGCAGTACTTC.